The clone carrying this T cell receptor beta chain was observed once. The antigen remains undetermined. This specimen belongs to a study of T cell responses to AZD1222 COVID-19 vaccine. At the level of the study: Doses given second, at about 4 or about 12 weeks, were pooled. Study-wide points: Following two doses of AZD1222, Spike-specific TCR breadth and depth rose. The reported proportion of spike-specific TCRs targeting unmutated variant regions was nearly half. At 160-218 and 743-854, vaccine-associated CD4 TCRs were dominant, and they spanned spike.

Clones were sequenced by immunoSEQ multiplex PCR, and TCRdb holds only the in-frame ones, with some missing. The sample has more than 100,000 clones, about 88% seen once. Trimming pared 0 bases from V and 3 bases from J, leaving 18 bases between. From germline, CDR1 is LGHNA and CDR2 YSLEER. The length of the CDR3 is 17 residues. Specimen: peripheral blood, collected on day 0 of AZD1222 vaccination. The sequence derives from an adult in good health. V gene TRBV4-3 combines with J gene TRBJ2-7, with D perhaps TRBD1 or TRBD2 (5 bases each). CDR3 DNA: TGCGCCAGCAGCCAAGAGGTGTTGAGGGGAGAAGTCTACGAGCAGTACTTC. This encodes CASSQEVLRGEVYEQYF.